This T cell receptor (beta chain) was recorded in a study of cytomegalovirus exposure and HLA in healthy donors. With 60 Vbeta and 13 Jbeta primers, the PCR was carried out. Here immunoSEQ multiplex PCR was the method, and the copy in TCRdb shows in-frame clones only, minus some. The data contain 130,000 or so clones, 60% to 85% of them singletons. V gave up 7 bases and J gave up 4 bases, with 17 bases separating them. Germline V lookup: CDR1 SEHNR, CDR2 FQNEAQ (reference sequence). CDR3 length: 15 residues. The sequence was obtained from a woman aged 18 to 35 in good health and CMV-seronegative. Material for sequencing was PBMCs. The chain recombines TRBV7-9 with TRBJ2-1; D not certain. The CDR3 coding sequence is TGTGCCAGCACCGATGGAGTACGGAGTTACAATGAGCAGTTCTTC. Protein product: CASTDGVRSYNEQFF.